This T cell receptor beta chain was retrieved from a study of blood T cells in healthy people across ages. Regarding the study as a whole: Percentage of naive T cells showed a strong correlation with TCR beta diversity. There were more naive CD4+ cells and higher diversity in long-lived donors than in aged donors. The recorded TCR beta diversity per million T cells decreased in a roughly linear manner with age.

This clonotype was detected a few times. Antigen: not known. Together with a sample-barcoded 5' primer, a J-beta primer mix was included in a second PCR lasting 7 to 11 cycles. Via MiXCR, TCRdb re-called the 5' RACE reads, giving one row per CDR3 protein. The top ten clones hold roughly 20% of a sample with under 800,000 distinct CDR3 sequences, roughly 44% of them seen once. Per sample, extraction of total RNA gave at least 5.5 micrograms in every case. There are 13 residues in the CDR3. After removal of 6 bases from V and 7 bases from J, the junction contained 9 bases not matched to a gene. Germline V gene lookup returns CDR1 DFQATT and CDR2 SNEGSKA (reference sequence).

The receptor was isolated from a woman aged 55-70 years in good health. The chain carries TRBV20-1 and TRBJ2-7, with 10 bases aligning to TRBD1. Material: blood. CDR3 sequence (DNA): TGCAGTGCCCTAGACAGGGGGCGGTTAGAGCAGTACTTC. Residues: CSALDRGRLEQYF.